This record covers a single TCR beta chain. From germline, CDR1 is MNHEY and CDR2 SVGEGT. Trimming took off 5 bases at V and 0 bases at J, with 20 bases between the two ends. There are 18 residues in the CDR3. The repertoire was sequenced with immunoSEQ multiplex PCR; TCRdb's copy has only in-frame clones and lacks some. Among roughly 670,000 clones, 85% to 90% were seen once, and the ten largest hold approximately 0.3%. This entry comes from a study of blood T cell repertoires in COVID-19. Looking at the study overall: Sample material is recorded as cDNA or gDNA derived from T cells, B-cell-depleted T cells, or PBMCs.

The sequence was obtained from a young woman with acute or convalescent COVID-19. Sequenced material: peripheral blood. The chain is built from TRBV6-2 or TRBV6-3 and TRBJ1-5; D uncertain. The CDR3 here is CASSTAGSDPYSNQPQHF. The CDR3 coding sequence is TGTGCCAGCAGTACTGCGGGTTCCGACCCTTATAGCAATCAGCCCCAGCATTTT.